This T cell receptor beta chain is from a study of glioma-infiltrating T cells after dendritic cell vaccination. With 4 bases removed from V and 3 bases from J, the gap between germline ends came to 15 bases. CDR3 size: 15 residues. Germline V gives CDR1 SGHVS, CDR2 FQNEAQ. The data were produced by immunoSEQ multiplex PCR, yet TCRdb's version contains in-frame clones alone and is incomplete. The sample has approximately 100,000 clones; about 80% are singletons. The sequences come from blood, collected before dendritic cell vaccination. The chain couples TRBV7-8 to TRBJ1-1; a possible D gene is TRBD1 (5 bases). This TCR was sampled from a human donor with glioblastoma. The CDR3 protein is CASSSRGSRDTEAFF. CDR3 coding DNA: TGTGCCAGCAGCTCCCGGGGGAGCAGGGACACTGAAGCTTTCTTT.